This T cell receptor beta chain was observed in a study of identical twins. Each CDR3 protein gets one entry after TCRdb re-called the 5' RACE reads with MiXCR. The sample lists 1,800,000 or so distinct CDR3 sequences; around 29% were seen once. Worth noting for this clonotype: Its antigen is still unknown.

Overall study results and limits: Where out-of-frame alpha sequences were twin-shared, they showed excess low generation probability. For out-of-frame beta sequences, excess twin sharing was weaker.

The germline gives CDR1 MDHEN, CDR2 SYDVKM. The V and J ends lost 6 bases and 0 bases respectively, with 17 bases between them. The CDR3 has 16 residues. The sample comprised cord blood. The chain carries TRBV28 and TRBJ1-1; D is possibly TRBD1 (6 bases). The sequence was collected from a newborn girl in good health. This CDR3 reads CASSQLTGSMNTEAFF. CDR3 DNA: TGTGCCAGCAGCCAACTTACAGGGTCTATGAACACTGAAGCTTTCTTT.